The 27 T cell receptor beta chains reported below all come from one sample, sequenced in a study of early T cells in non-severe SARS-CoV-2 infection. MiXCR was run by TCRdb on the 5' RACE reads, yielding one entry per CDR3 protein. The sample lists tens of thousands of distinct CDR3 sequences, less than 6.5% occurring once. The sequencing sample was made of whole blood. The origin of the receptors is an adult who was a healthcare worker with PCR-confirmed SARS-CoV-2 infection or an uninfected control (not recorded which).

This clonotype was found many times. This chain links TRBV20-1 with TRBJ2-1, with TRBD2 identical over 11 bases. There are 17 residues in the CDR3. Germline values: CDR1 DFQATT, CDR2 SNEGSKA (reference sequence). V gave up 1 base and J gave up 9 bases; unmatched junction bases: 14. The CDR3 DNA follows: TGCAGTGCTAGAGGAGAGGCTAGCGGGAGGCCCGTGGGTGAGCAGTTCTTC. It translates to CSARGEASGRPVGEQFF.

This clonotype was picked up many times. The chain is built from TRBV24-1 and TRBJ2-3; a possible D gene is TRBD2 (6 bases). With 5 bases removed from V and 1 base from J, the gap between germline ends came to 9 bases. The CDR3 is made up of 14 amino acids. Germline V gives CDR1 KGHDR, CDR2 SFDVKD. The CDR3 spells CATSGSSGTDTQYF. CDR3 nucleotides: TGTGCCACCAGTGGTTCTAGCGGCACAGATACGCAGTATTTT.

This clonotype appeared many times. The chain employs TRBV12-3 or TRBV12-4 and TRBJ2-2, with TRBD1 matching 8 bases. The CDR3 runs to 15 residues. With 6 bases clipped from V and 4 bases from J, the junction kept 7 bases outside the gene matches. The CDR3 spells CASRTGQGGTGELFF. In DNA, the CDR3 is TGTGCCAGCAGGACCGGACAGGGTGGCACCGGGGAGCTGTTTTTT.

This clonotype showed up many times. V gene TRBV6-6 combines with J gene TRBJ2-1; a weak D match, TRBD2 (5 bases). The CDR3 has 12 residues. Trimming cost V 5 bases and J 7 bases, with 9 bases left between them. Per the germline V gene, CDR1 is MNHNY and CDR2 is SVGAGI (reference sequence). CDR3 sequence (DNA): TGTGCCAGCAGTGAGGACTTAAATGAGCAGTTCTTC. It translates to CASSEDLNEQFF.

The table lists this clonotype with many counts. The chain links TRBV24-1 to TRBJ2-1, with unresolved D. The ends were cut back, 0 bases at V and 7 bases at J, with 6 bases in the middle. This CDR3 spans 13 amino acids. Germline V CDR1 and CDR2: KGHDR, SFDVKD. DNA for the CDR3: TGTGCCACCAGTGATTTGGGGCGAAATGAGCAGTTCTTC. Translated, it gives CATSDLGRNEQFF.

The chain carries TRBV19 and TRBJ2-3; TRBD2 is a possible D gene (6 bases). The CDR3 runs 14 residues. The germline gives CDR1 LNHDA, CDR2 SQIVND (reference sequence). V was pared by 5 bases and J by 4 bases, with 13 bases between. The CDR3 nucleotides are TGTGCCAGTAGTGGACGGGGGAACGCAGATACGCAGTATTTT. Encoded protein: CASSGRGNADTQYF.

This clonotype was observed at least ten times. This chain links TRBV21-1 with TRBJ2-1; the DNA was not compared with TRBD2, the D call given in the table. TRBV21-1 is flagged as a pseudogene. The CDR3 covers 19 residues. CDR3 loop: CASSPRGTSGSANYNEQFF. The CDR3 DNA reads as TGTGCCAGCAGCCCCCGTGGGACTAGCGGGAGTGCTAACTACAATGAGCAGTTCTTC.

Ten or more counts support this clonotype. This chain uses TRBV6-4 with TRBJ2-3; TRBD2 matches at 9 bases. J was trimmed by 6 bases and V by 5 bases; bases with no gene match: 12. Germline V gene sequence: CDR1 MRHNA, CDR2 SNTAGT. The CDR3 is 16 residues long. The CDR3 is CASSILAGASGDTQYF. The CDR3 bases are TGTGCCAGCAGTATCTTAGCGGGAGCCTCAGGGGATACGCAGTATTTT.

This clonotype was counted many times. V is TRBV6-5 and J is TRBJ1-6; TRBD1 aligns across 9 bases. Germline lookup yields CDR1 MNHEY and CDR2 SVGAGI. CDR3 length: 14 amino acids. The J segment lost 9 bases and the V segment lost 4 bases, leaving 4 bases of the junction unmatched. CDR3 DNA: TGTGCCAGCAGTTCGACAGGGGGGTCTTCACCCCTCCACTTT. This encodes CASSSTGGSSPLHF.

This clonotype has ten or more counts. The gene calls are TRBV5-1 and TRBJ2-7, with D unclear. The CDR3 is 16 residues long. V lost 1 base and J 4 bases, leaving 18 bases between the germline ends. In germline, CDR1 is SGHRS, CDR2 YFSETQ. The CDR3 here is CASSLRPDGGLYEQYF. The CDR3 region has the DNA TGCGCCAGCAGCTTGAGGCCAGATGGTGGATTATACGAGCAGTACTTC.

This clonotype occurred many times. The rearrangement links TRBV20-1 to TRBJ2-7; TRBD1 matches at 9 bases. V was clipped by 6 bases and J by 1 base; unmatched bases: 4. CDR1 is DFQATT and CDR2 is SNEGSKA in the germline V gene (reference sequence). There are 13 residues in the CDR3. The CDR3, as DNA: TGCAGTGCGACGGACAGGGGTTCCTACGAGCAGTACGTC. It codes for CSATDRGSYEQYV.

This chain uses TRBV5-4 with TRBJ2-1; the match to TRBD2 covers 13 bases. The CDR3 runs 16 residues. Germline V CDR1 and CDR2: SGHNT, YYREEE (reference sequence). The junction had 4 bases not matched to a gene; V was cut back by 0 bases and J by 7 bases. CDR3 protein: CASSLAGLAGLNEQFF. CDR3 nucleotides: TGTGCCAGCAGCTTGGCGGGACTAGCGGGATTAAATGAGCAGTTCTTC.

This clonotype was found a few times. The rearrangement links TRBV3-1 to TRBJ2-5; TRBD2 agrees at 7 bases. The V and J ends lost 5 bases and 4 bases, in that order; junction bases with no gene match: 10. The CDR3 covers 15 residues. Germline loops: CDR1 LGHDT, CDR2 YNNKEL (reference sequence). The CDR3 spells CASSVRTGLGETQYF. CDR3 sequence (DNA): TGTGCCAGCAGCGTTAGGACCGGACTAGGAGAGACCCAGTACTTC.

This clonotype showed up many times. The chain joins TRBV7-9 to TRBJ2-1, with D possibly matching TRBD2 (6 bases). Germline V gives CDR1 SEHNR, CDR2 FQNEAQ (reference sequence). CDR3 length: 13 amino acids. Trimming shortened V by 7 bases and J by 9 bases, and 16 bases separated the two germline ends. The CDR3 coding sequence is TGTGCCAGCACCCCGAGGGGCGGGACTGAGCAGTTCTTC. This translates into CASTPRGGTEQFF. Full variable domain (remainder filled in from reference TRBV7-9 and TRBJ2-1): DTGVSQNPRHKITKRGQNVTFRCDPISEHNRLYWYRQTLGQGPEFLTYFQNEAQLEKSRLLSDRFSAERPKGSFSTLEIQRTEQGDSAMYLCASTPRGGTEQFFGPGTRLTVL.

This clonotype has only a few counts. This chain joins TRBV6-5 and TRBJ2-1, with D possibly TRBD1 on 6 matching bases. Germline V gene lookup returns CDR1 MNHEY and CDR2 SVGAGI. This CDR3 comprises 11 residues. Trimming removed 6 bases from V and 8 bases from J, with 8 bases in between. The CDR3 region is CASRGTHEQFF. The CDR3 nucleotides are TGTGCCAGCAGGGGGACACATGAGCAGTTCTTC.

This clonotype was found many times. V is TRBV20-1 and J is TRBJ1-1; TRBD1 is a possible D gene (5 bases). CDR1 and CDR2 (germline): DFQATT, SNEGSKA (reference sequence). The V end was cut by 3 bases, the J end by 4 bases, with 15 bases between. This CDR3 is built from 14 residues. The CDR3 DNA follows: TGCAGTGCTAGCCTCCAGGGTAGGGGCACTGAAGCTTTCTTT. Its protein product is CSASLQGRGTEAFF.

The chain links TRBV18 to TRBJ2-7, with a weak D call TRBD1 (6 bases). This CDR3 region has 12 residues. CDR1 KGHSH and CDR2 LQKENI come from the germline V gene. V was shortened by 5 bases and J by 7 bases, with 12 bases between the two germline ends. This CDR3 is CASSSDRREQYV. CDR3 nucleotide sequence: TGTGCCAGCTCATCCGACAGGAGGGAGCAGTACGTC.

This clonotype appeared a few times. The genes are TRBV29-1 and TRBJ2-1, with 8 positions matching TRBD2. Per the germline V gene, CDR1 is SQVTM and CDR2 is ANQGSEA. The junction had 1 base not matched to a gene; V was cut back by 1 base and J by 2 bases. This CDR3 is built from 14 residues. CDR3 sequence reads: CSVEAGGPYNEQFF. In nucleotides, the CDR3 is TGCAGCGTTGAAGCGGGAGGGCCCTACAATGAGCAGTTCTTC.

This clonotype was observed at least ten times. V and J are TRBV5-6 and TRBJ2-3; TRBD1 might be the D (5 bases). Trimming removed 5 bases from V and 6 bases from J, with 13 bases in between. Germline assignment: CDR1 SGHDT and CDR2 YYEEEE. CDR3 length: 13 residues. The CDR3 DNA is TGTGCCAGCAGTGGTGGGGCACAGGATACGCAGTATTTT. Translating it yields CASSGGAQDTQYF.

This clonotype turned up a few times. This chain links TRBV6-2 or TRBV6-3 with TRBJ2-1, with TRBD2 identical over 9 bases. The CDR3 length is 14 residues. CDR1 is MNHEY and CDR2 is SVGEGT in the germline V gene. J lost 10 bases, V lost 2 bases, and 6 bases had no gene match. The CDR3 DNA reads TGTGCCAGCAGTTACCCGGGGACTAGCACAGAGCAGTTCTTC. Translated: CASSYPGTSTEQFF.

This clonotype came up many times. The chain uses TRBV7-9 and TRBJ1-1; D remains unclear. There are 13 residues in the CDR3. Germline V lookup: CDR1 SEHNR, CDR2 FQNEAQ (reference sequence). Deletions cut 7 bases from V and 0 bases from J, with 9 bases between. CDR3 loop: CASTPGVNTEAFF. For the CDR3, the DNA is TGTGCCAGCACCCCAGGCGTGAACACTGAAGCTTTCTTT.

This clonotype appeared a few times. The rearrangement links TRBV21-1 to TRBJ2-6; the D segment call TRBD2 is taken from the table without a DNA check. TRBV21-1 is tagged as a pseudogene. The CDR3 contains 16 residues. DNA for the CDR3: TGTGCCAGCAGCCTTAAAGGGACTTCTGGGGCCAACGTCCTGACTTTC. Translated, it gives CASSLKGTSGANVLTF.

Sample share makes this clonotype medium-sized (0.01 to 0.1%). This sequence joins TRBV28 and TRBJ2-2, with D possibly being TRBD2 (6 bases). V lost 5 bases and J lost 0, with 16 bases in between. The CDR3 length is 17 residues. Germline-derived CDR1 and CDR2 are MDHEN and SYDVKM. As DNA, the CDR3 is TGTGCCAGCAGTCCGACTCCGCCTAGCGCGAACACCGGGGAGCTGTTTTTT. Translated, it gives CASSPTPPSANTGELFF.

This clonotype was found many times. The chain is built from TRBV28 and TRBJ2-1; D is ambiguous. Germline loops: CDR1 MDHEN, CDR2 SYDVKM. With 5 bases removed from V and 1 base from J, the gap between germline ends came to 6 bases. The CDR3 length is 13 residues. DNA of the CDR3: TGTGCCAGCAGTCGTGGATCCTACAATGAGCAGTTCTTC. It translates to CASSRGSYNEQFF. Full variable domain (missing parts from reference TRBV28 and TRBJ2-1): DVKVTQSSRYLVKRTGEKVFLECVQDMDHENMFWYRQDPGLGLRLIYFSYDVKMKEKGDIPEGYSVSREKKERFSLILESASTNQTSMYLCASSRGSYNEQFFGPGTRLTVL.

This clonotype was counted a few times. The chain has TRBV4-3 and TRBJ2-4; possible D gene TRBD1, 5 bases. The CDR3 totals 16 residues. The germline CDR1 and CDR2 sequences are LGHNA and YSLEER. V lost 2 bases, J lost 0 bases, and 11 bases lay in between. The CDR3 coding sequence is TGCGCCAGCAGCCAATCCAGGGTTGAAGCCAAAAACATTCAGTACTTC. It encodes CASSQSRVEAKNIQYF.

This clonotype was picked up many times. This sequence joins TRBV7-2 and TRBJ2-2; D gene unclear. This CDR3 is 14 amino acids long. Germline V lookup: CDR1 SGHTA, CDR2 FQGNSA. The V and J ends lost 0 bases and 2 bases respectively, with 4 bases between them. CDR3 bases: TGTGCCAGCAGCTTAGCTTATAACACCGGGGAGCTGTTTTTT. Translation: CASSLAYNTGELFF.

In this sample, this clonotype turned up a few times. This chain connects TRBV6-5 to TRBJ2-6; 8 nucleotides agree with TRBD1. Germline CDR1 and CDR2: MNHEY and SVGAGI. V lost 8 bases, J lost 2 bases, and 5 bases stayed unmatched. The CDR3 totals 15 residues. CDR3 protein: CASGLRGPGANVLTF. The CDR3 DNA follows: TGTGCCAGCGGACTCAGGGGGCCTGGGGCCAACGTCCTGACTTTC.